This TCR beta chain was captured by sequencing in a study of T cells in Graves' hyperthyroidism and ophthalmopathy. Findings of the study overall: Most expanded thyroid clonotypes above 0.001 also appeared in blood.

The source material, RNA transcripts, was used to amplify TCR beta CDR3 regions. HTBI primers drove first-round RT-PCR of the TCR CDR3. TCRdb independently ran MiXCR on the multiplex PCR reads; one entry per CDR3 protein. The sample carries 340,000 or so distinct CDR3 sequences, 15% to 20% recorded once. With respect to this clonotype: Antigen unknown.

It was considered stable Graves' hyperthyroidism when ophthalmopathy did not progress within 18 months. Exclusion criteria comprised uncontrolled infection, other autoimmune disease, pregnancy or lactation. Each 10 ml fresh peripheral blood draw supplied the PBMCs. The CDR3 runs to 16 residues. V lost 0 bases and J 7 bases, leaving 16 bases between the germline ends. The germline V gene encodes CDR1 LNHDA and CDR2 SQIVND (reference sequence). The chain has TRBV19 and TRBJ2-1; D possibly corresponds to TRBD1 (6 bases). The receptor comes from a woman in her fifties or sixties with Graves' hyperthyroidism. The sequenced material came from blood. The CDR3 here is CASSIDFTQGRNEQFF. The CDR3 DNA sequence: TGTGCCAGTAGTATAGATTTTACGCAGGGGCGGAATGAGCAGTTCTTC. Complete variable domain (other parts from reference TRBV19 and TRBJ2-1): DGGITQSPKYLFRKEGQNVTLSCEQNLNHDAMYWYRQDPGQGLRLIYYSQIVNDFQKGDIAEGYSVSREKKESFPLTVTSAQKNPTAFYLCASSIDFTQGRNEQFFGPGTRLTVL.